Here is one T cell receptor beta chain with its context. Antigen unknown. This sample is part of a study of CXCR3-negative and CXCR3-positive naive CD8 T cells. Study as a whole: Roughly 1.5 +/- 0.3 million TRB reads came from each library, giving about 135 million in total.

Findings of the study overall: Both naive subsets showed comparably high diversity, and memory CD8+ cells showed much lower diversity. Cryopreserved cells showed partially decreased CXCR3 expression, and most assays used fresh PBMCs. Naive cells positive for CXCR3 carried more hydrophobic TRB CDR3s than CXCR3-negative ones.

The libraries of TRB cDNA were constructed through 5' RACE using UMI labels. No DNA is given; TCRdb re-called the 5' RACE reads and lists each CDR3 protein once. The sample table includes about 41,000 distinct CDR3 sequences. Looked up from germline, CDR1 is SEHNR and CDR2 is FQNEAQ (reference sequence). This CDR3 has 14 residues. The genes are TRBV7-9 and TRBJ1-1; the D gene TCRdb calls, TRBD1, cannot be checked with no DNA. The receptor comes from a human donor in good health. Some clones in this sample may be carry-over from other donors' samples. The sequenced sample consisted of naive CXCR3- CD8+ T cells from blood. Subset reported: CD45RO-CCR7+CD27+CD95- naive CD8+ T cells lacking CXCR3 (TNR3-). CDR3 sequence reads: CASGQVLMNTEAFF.